The rows below give T cell receptor beta chains drawn from one sample of a study of early T cells in non-severe SARS-CoV-2 infection. From the 5' RACE reads, TCRdb called clonotypes with MiXCR, one entry per CDR3 protein. Of about 110,000 distinct CDR3 sequences in the sample, over 10% were seen once. Sequenced: whole blood. The receptors stem from an adult who was a healthcare worker with PCR-confirmed SARS-CoV-2 infection or an uninfected control (not recorded which). The CDR3 runs from the conserved cysteine through the conserved F or W. The D gene is left open where the match is weak. Size values are once, few and many counts, or a class for expanded clones, and some rows have none.

clone_size j_call d_call v_call cdr3_nt cdr3_aa
- TRBJ2-3 TRBD1 TRBV5-5 TGTGCCAGCAGAGACAGGGGAGATACGCAGTATTTT CASRDRGDTQYF
many TRBJ1-5 TRBD1 TRBV5-6 TGTGCCAGCAGCGTCAGGACAGGGAATCAGCCCCAGCATTTT CASSVRTGNQPQHF
many TRBJ2-7 - TRBV13 TGTGCCAGCAGCCGCCAAGCTGGGGTGTCTGGCGAGCAGTACTTC CASSRQAGVSGEQYF
few TRBJ1-2 - TRBV2 TGTGCCAGCAGTGGGGGGCCCCGGCCCCCGGACTATGGCTACACCTTC CASSGGPRPPDYGYTF
many TRBJ2-3 - TRBV7-6 TGTGCCAGCAGCCCCGGCGGGACGCAGTATTTT CASSPGGTQYF
- TRBJ2-7 TRBD2 TRBV10-2 TGCGCCAGCAGCCCCTTGAAGAGCGGGAGAAACTACGAGCAGTACTTC CASSPLKSGRNYEQYF
few TRBJ2-7 - TRBV12-5 TGTGCTAGTGGTTTGTTTGGAGAGCAGTACTTC CASGLFGEQYF
many TRBJ2-7 TRBD2 TRBV30 TGTGCCTGGAGCCGGACTAGCGGGGCGGAGGAGCAGTACTTC CAWSRTSGAEEQYF
few TRBJ2-1 - TRBV20-1 TGCAGTCTTAACGGCCATGAGCAGTTCTTC CSLNGHEQFF
few TRBJ2-5 - TRBV12-3/TRBV12-4 TGTGCCAGCAGCGACCCAGAGACCCAGTACTTC CASSDPETQYF
few TRBJ2-1 - TRBV12-3/TRBV12-4 TGTGCCAGCTCCGACGGGACATTCGTGAGTGAGCAGTTCTTC CASSDGTFVSEQFF
- TRBJ2-7 - TRBV20-1 TGCAGTCCTCCCGGAATCGACGAGCAGTACTTC CSPPGIDEQYF
few TRBJ1-5 - TRBV10-3 TGTGCCATCAGTGAAAGGGACTATCAGCCCCAGCATTTT CAISERDYQPQHF
- TRBJ2-3 TRBD2 TRBV20-1 TGCAGTGCTAGCCCGGCGGCTAGCGGGAGAACAGATACGCAGTATTTT CSASPAASGRTDTQYF
- TRBJ2-4 - TRBV11-3 TGTGCCAGCAGCTTAAATCCGGGAGTGGCTCAGTACTTC CASSLNPGVAQYF
- TRBJ1-5 - TRBV21-1 TGTGCCAGCAGCAAAGGTCTGGGACAGCACCTTAATCAGCCCCAGCATTTT CASSKGLGQHLNQPQHF
many TRBJ2-2 TRBD2 TRBV28 TGTGCCAGCATCTGGAGCGGGGGGGCCTTGGGCACCGGGGAGCTGTTTTTT CASIWSGGALGTGELFF
many TRBJ1-5 - TRBV27 TGTGCCAGCAGTCCCGGGAATCAGCCCCAGCATTTT CASSPGNQPQHF
few TRBJ2-7 TRBD1 TRBV19 TGTGCCAGTAGGTCTACAGGGGGGAAGCAGTACTTC CASRSTGGKQYF
- TRBJ2-2 - TRBV11-2 TGTGCCAGCAGTTGGTTGGTAAGGGGATCCGCGAACACCGGGGAGCTGTTTTTT CASSWLVRGSANTGELFF
many TRBJ2-3 - TRBV5-5 TGTGCCAGCAGCTTAACGGGGGTCTCCGGCACAGATACGCAGTATTTT CASSLTGVSGTDTQYF